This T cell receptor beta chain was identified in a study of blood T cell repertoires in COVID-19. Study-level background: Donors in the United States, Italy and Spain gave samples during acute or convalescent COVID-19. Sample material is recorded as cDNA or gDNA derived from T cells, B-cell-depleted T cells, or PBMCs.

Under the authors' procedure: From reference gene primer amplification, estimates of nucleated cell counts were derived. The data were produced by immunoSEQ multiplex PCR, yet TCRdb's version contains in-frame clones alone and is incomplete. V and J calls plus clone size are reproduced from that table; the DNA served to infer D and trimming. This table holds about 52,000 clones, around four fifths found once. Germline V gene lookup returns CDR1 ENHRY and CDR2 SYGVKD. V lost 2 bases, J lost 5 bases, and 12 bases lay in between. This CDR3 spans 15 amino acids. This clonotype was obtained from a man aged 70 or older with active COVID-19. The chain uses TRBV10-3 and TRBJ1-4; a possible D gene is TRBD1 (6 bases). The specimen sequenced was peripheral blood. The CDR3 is CAISEKGGTNEKLFF. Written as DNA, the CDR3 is TGTGCCATCAGTGAGAAAGGGGGAACGAATGAAAAACTGTTTTTT.